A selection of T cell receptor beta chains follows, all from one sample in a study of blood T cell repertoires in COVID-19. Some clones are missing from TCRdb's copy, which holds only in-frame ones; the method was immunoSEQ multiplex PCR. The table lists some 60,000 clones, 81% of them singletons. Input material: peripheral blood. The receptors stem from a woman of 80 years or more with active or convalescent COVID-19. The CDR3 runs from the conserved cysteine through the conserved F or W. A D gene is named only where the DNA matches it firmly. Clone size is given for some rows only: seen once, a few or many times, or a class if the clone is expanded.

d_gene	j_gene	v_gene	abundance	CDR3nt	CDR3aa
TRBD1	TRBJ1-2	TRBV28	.	TGTGCCGGGGGGACAGGGCGGTATGGCTACACCTTC	CAGGTGRYGYTF
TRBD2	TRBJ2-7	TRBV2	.	TGTGCCAGCACTTCTCGGGAGGGACACGAGCAGTACTTC	CASTSREGHEQYF
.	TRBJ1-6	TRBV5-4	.	TGTGCCAGCAGGACAGCGGGGGCCGGAAATTCACCCCTCCACTTT	CASRTAGAGNSPLHF
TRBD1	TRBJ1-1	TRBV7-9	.	TGTGCCAGCAGCTCCATCCATCGGACAGGGAAAAACACTGAAGCTTTCTTT	CASSSIHRTGKNTEAFF
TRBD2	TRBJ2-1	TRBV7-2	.	TGTGCCAGCAGCTTAGGGACTAGCGGGAGGGCCCACAATGAGCAGTTCTTC	CASSLGTSGRAHNEQFF
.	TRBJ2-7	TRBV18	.	TGTGCCAGCTCCGTTCCGGGGGATCCCTACGAGCAGTACTTC	CASSVPGDPYEQYF
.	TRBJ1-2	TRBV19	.	TGTGCCAGTAGTCTCGCAGGGATCCGGGTCTATGGCTACACCTTC	CASSLAGIRVYGYTF
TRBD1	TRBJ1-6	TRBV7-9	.	TGTGCCAGCAGCAGCTCTGACAGGGCGACACCCCTCCACTTT	CASSSSDRATPLHF
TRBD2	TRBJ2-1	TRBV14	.	TGTGCCAGCAGCCAACGGGGCGGGGGGGCCCATGAGCAGTTCTTC	CASSQRGGGAHEQFF
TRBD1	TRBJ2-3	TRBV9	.	TGTGCCAGCAGCGCCTTACAGGGGTTAGATACGCAGTATTTT	CASSALQGLDTQYF
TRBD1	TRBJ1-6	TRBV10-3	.	TGTGCCATCAGTGCCACAGGGGCGGAAAATTCACCCCTCCACTTT	CAISATGAENSPLHF
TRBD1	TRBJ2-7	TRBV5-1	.	TGCGCCAGCAGCGGGACAGCGTCCTACGAGCAGTACTTC	CASSGTASYEQYF
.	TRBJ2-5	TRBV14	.	TGTGCCAGCAGCCTGACGGGACACAAACGCCTAGAGACCCAGTACTTC	CASSLTGHKRLETQYF
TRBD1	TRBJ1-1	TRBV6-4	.	TGTGCCAGCAGTGAAACAGGGGCGGAAACTGAAGCTTTCTTT	CASSETGAETEAFF
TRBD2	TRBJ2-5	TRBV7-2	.	TGTGCCAGCACCCTAGCGGGGGGAAGCCAAGAGACCCAGTACTTC	CASTLAGGSQETQYF
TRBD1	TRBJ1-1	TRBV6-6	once	TGTGCCAGCAGTTCTAGACAGGGGGTGGAAGCTTTCTTT	CASSSRQGVEAFF
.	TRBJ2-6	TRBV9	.	TGTGCCAGCAGCGCCAATGTTGGGGCCAACGTCCTGACTTTC	CASSANVGANVLTF
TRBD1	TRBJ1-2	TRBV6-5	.	TGTGCCAGCAGTCCTCACAGGGGTGCCTATGGCTACACCTTC	CASSPHRGAYGYTF
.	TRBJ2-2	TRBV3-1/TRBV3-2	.	TGTGCCAGCAGCCAACAGGGATTGGTAACCGGGGAGCTGTTTTTT	CASSQQGLVTGELFF
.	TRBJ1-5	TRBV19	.	TGTGCCAGTAGTATGGGCTATGGGCGCAATCAGCCCCAGCATTTT	CASSMGYGRNQPQHF
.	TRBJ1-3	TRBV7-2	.	TGTGCCAGCAGCCCAGAAGGTCAGGGGTATTCTGGAAACACCATATATTTT	CASSPEGQGYSGNTIYF
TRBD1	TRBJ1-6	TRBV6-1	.	TGTGCCAGCAGTGAACTGGACAGGGCCGCACCCCTCCACTTT	CASSELDRAAPLHF
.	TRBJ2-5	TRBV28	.	TGTGCCAGCAGCCATACAGCAACCCAGTACTTC	CASSHTATQYF
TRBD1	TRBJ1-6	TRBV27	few	TGTGCCAGCAGTTTGGACAGGACCCTCTATAATTCACCCCTCCACTTT	CASSLDRTLYNSPLHF
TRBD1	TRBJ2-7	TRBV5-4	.	TGTGCCAGCAGCCTGGACAGGGGAACCGAGCAGTACTTC	CASSLDRGTEQYF
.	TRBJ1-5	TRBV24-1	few	TGTGCCACCAGTAATTGGGAGGATCAGCCCCAGCATTTT	CATSNWEDQPQHF
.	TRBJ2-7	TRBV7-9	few	TGTGCCAGCAGCGTGGACTTCGTCGTGTACTTC	CASSVDFVVYF
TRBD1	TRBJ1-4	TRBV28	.	TGTGCCAGCAGTTTTACGGGACAGGGTATATTGTTTTTT	CASSFTGQGILFF
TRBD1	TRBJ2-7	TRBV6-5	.	TGTGCCAGCAGTACCGGGACAGCTCGCGAGCAGTACTTC	CASSTGTAREQYF
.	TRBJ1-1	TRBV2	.	TGTGCCAAGGTGAGGGACACCGTGAACACTGAAGCTTTCTTT	CAKVRDTVNTEAFF
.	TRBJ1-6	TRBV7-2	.	TGTGCCAGCAGCTTAACCGGTGATTCACCCCTCCACTTT	CASSLTGDSPLHF
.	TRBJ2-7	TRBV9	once	TGTGCCAGCAGCGTAGGTGGCAGTTTCACCTACGAGCAGTACTTC	CASSVGGSFTYEQYF
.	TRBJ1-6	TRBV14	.	TGTGCCAGCAGCCCTTCGGGGTTATCCTTTGGTTCACCCCTCCACTTT	CASSPSGLSFGSPLHF
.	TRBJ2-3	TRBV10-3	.	TGTGCCACCCGACAATTTAGCACAGATACGCAGTATTTT	CATRQFSTDTQYF
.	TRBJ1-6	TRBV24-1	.	TGTGCCACCAGTGGTTCTAGAGCTAATTCACCCCTCCACTTT	CATSGSRANSPLHF
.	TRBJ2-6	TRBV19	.	TGTGCCAGTAGTCCCCAACTCTTCTCCTCTGGGGCCAACGTCCTGACTTTC	CASSPQLFSSGANVLTF
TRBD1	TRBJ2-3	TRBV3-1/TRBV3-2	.	TGTGCCAGCAGCCAGGGGACAGGGGGCTTTACTAATTCCAAGTATTTT	CASSQGTGGFTNSKYF
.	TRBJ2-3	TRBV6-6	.	TGTGCCAGCACTACGGGGGTCATAGATACGCAGTATTTT	CASTTGVIDTQYF
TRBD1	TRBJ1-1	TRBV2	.	TGTGCCAGTGGACAGGGGCCGCTGGGGACTGAAGCTTTCTTT	CASGQGPLGTEAFF
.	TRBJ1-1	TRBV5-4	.	TGTGCCAGCAGCAAGGACAGCCTGAACACTGAAGCTTTCTTT	CASSKDSLNTEAFF
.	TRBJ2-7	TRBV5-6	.	TGTGCCAGCAGCTTTGGAGGGGGGGAATCCTACGAGCAGTACTTC	CASSFGGGESYEQYF
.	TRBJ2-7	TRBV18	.	TGTGCCAGCTCACCACTGAGGGGGGGCCAGGCCTACGAGCAGTACTTC	CASSPLRGGQAYEQYF
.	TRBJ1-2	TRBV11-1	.	TGTGCCAGCAGCTTAATACTAAGGACATCTAACTATGGCTACACCTTC	CASSLILRTSNYGYTF
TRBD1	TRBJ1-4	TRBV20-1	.	TGCAGTGCTAGTTACGACAGGGGGCTTGAAAAACTGTTTTTT	CSASYDRGLEKLFF
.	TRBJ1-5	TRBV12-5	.	TGTGCTAGTGGAAAGGTGCAGGATCAGCCCCAGCATTTT	CASGKVQDQPQHF
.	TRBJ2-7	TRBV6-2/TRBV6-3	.	TGTGCCAGCAGTTACGAGACAGTCTACGAGCAGTACTTC	CASSYETVYEQYF
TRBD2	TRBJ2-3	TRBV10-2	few	TGCGCCAGCAGTGAGACCGGGACTAGCGGGGGGGCCAGGTATTTT	CASSETGTSGGARYF
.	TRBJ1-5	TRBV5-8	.	TGTGCCAGCAGTTACCCATTAGGGACAAGGAATCAGCCCCAGCATTTT	CASSYPLGTRNQPQHF
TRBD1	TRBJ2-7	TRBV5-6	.	TGTGCCAGCAGCGGGGACAGGGGGCGGGAAGAGCAGTACTTC	CASSGDRGREEQYF
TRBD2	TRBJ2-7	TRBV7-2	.	TGTGCCAGCAGCTTATGGACTAGCGGGGGTTACGAGCAGTACTTC	CASSLWTSGGYEQYF
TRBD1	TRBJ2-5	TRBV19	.	TGTGCCAGTACAACAACAGGGGGCCAAGAGACCCAGTACTTC	CASTTTGGQETQYF
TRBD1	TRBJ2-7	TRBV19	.	TGTGCCAGTACCTCCGGGACAGGTACCTACGAGCAGTACTTC	CASTSGTGTYEQYF
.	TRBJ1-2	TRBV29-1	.	TGCAGCGCCGGCGGAGACAGGAACTATGGCTACACCTTC	CSAGGDRNYGYTF
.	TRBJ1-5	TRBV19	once	TGTGCCAGTAGTTCCCCTACTGGGAGGTCGGTTAGCAATCAGCCCCAGCATTTT	CASSSPTGRSVSNQPQHF
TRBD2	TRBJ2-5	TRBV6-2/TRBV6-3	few	TGTGCCAGCAGTTATAAAGCGGGGGCGCAGACCCAGTACTTC	CASSYKAGAQTQYF
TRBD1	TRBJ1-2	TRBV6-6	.	TGTGCCAGCAGTCCCGGACAGGGGGACTATGGCTACACCTTC	CASSPGQGDYGYTF
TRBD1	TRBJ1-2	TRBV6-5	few	TGTGCCAGCAGCTCCGACAGGGGGCCTGGCTACACCTTC	CASSSDRGPGYTF
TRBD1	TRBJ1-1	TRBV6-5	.	TGTGCCAGCAGTCATCCCGGGACAGGGGAAGCTTTCTTT	CASSHPGTGEAFF
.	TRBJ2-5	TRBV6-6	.	TGTGCCAGCCTCCCCATCGGACAGTGGACCCAGTACTTC	CASLPIGQWTQYF